This TCR beta chain stems from a study of shared clonotypes between healthy human individuals. Study conclusions and caveats: Naive CD4 clonotypes overlapped across a few donors at approximately 5.3%. Relative to their counterparts shared across all four donors, non-shared clonotypes exhibited diminished generation probabilities.

CDR3 length: 14 amino acids. Germline V gene sequence: CDR1 MDHEN, CDR2 SYDVKM. Trimming pared 6 bases from V and 0 bases from J, leaving 12 bases between. About this clone itself: Antigen specificity is unknown.

Approximately 30,000 T cell genomes (about 210 ng DNA) went into each sorted-subset replicate. This table comes from immunoSEQ multiplex PCR, and its TCRdb copy is limited to in-frame clones, with some not included. The data contain more than 2,000,000 clones, about 92% of them singletons. Sequencing was done on a sample of naive CD4+ T cells from PBMCs. Sample subset: CD45RA+ positively selected. This receptor was identified in a young man in good health. Some clones in this sample may be carry-over from other donors' samples. The chain uses TRBV28 and TRBJ2-7; D remains ambiguous. The CDR3 spells CASRPTLGSYEQYF. Written as DNA, the CDR3 is TGTGCCAGCAGGCCGACTTTGGGCTCCTACGAGCAGTACTTC.